The 31 T cell receptor beta chains below all came from one sample that was sequenced in a study of cytotoxic CD8 clonotypes in ibrutinib-treated CLL. Method: immunoSEQ multiplex PCR; TCRdb's copy keeps in-frame clones and lacks some. The sample comprises approximately 53,000 clones, 75% to 90% of which are singletons, and around 21% rests with the top ten. The sample here was PBMCs, taken after 24 months of ibrutinib treatment. The receptor source for this set is a human donor with chronic lymphocytic leukemia.

V is TRBV5-1 and J is TRBJ2-3, with D hard to call. Germline CDR1 SGHRS, CDR2 YFSETQ. The CDR3 sequence is 13 residues long. Trimming left V 0 bases short and J 0 bases short, with 2 bases between. The CDR3 sequence is CASSLASTDTQYF. The DNA of the CDR3 is TGCGCCAGCAGCTTGGCTAGCACAGATACGCAGTATTTT.

The V gene is TRBV6-1, the J gene TRBJ1-2; tentatively, D is TRBD1 (6 bases). V lost 0 bases to trimming and J lost 13 bases, with 21 bases between them. The V gene's germline CDR1 is MNHNS and CDR2 SASEGT. CDR3 size: 15 residues. The CDR3 region has the DNA TGTGCCAGCAGTGAAGCCTGGCCAGGGGCTCCCCCCTCCACCTTC. It translates to CASSEAWPGAPPSTF.

The V and J genes are TRBV18 and TRBJ1-2, with 11 bases matching TRBD1. The CDR3 extends over 16 amino acids. J lost 4 bases, V lost 2 bases, and 6 bases had no gene match. Germline-derived CDR1 and CDR2 are KGHSH and LQKENI. In DNA, the CDR3 is TGTGCCAGCTCACCAACCGGGACAGGGGGTATCTATGGCTACACCTTC. Translation: CASSPTGTGGIYGYTF.

This chain links TRBV6-6 with TRBJ2-7, with TRBD2 matching 7 bases. The germline V gene encodes CDR1 MNHNY and CDR2 SVGAGI (reference sequence). The CDR3 is made up of 14 amino acids. J lost 0 bases, V lost 7 bases, and 6 bases had no gene match. CDR3 protein: CASNLGGSSYEQYF. The CDR3 DNA follows: TGTGCCAGCAACCTTGGCGGGAGCTCCTACGAGCAGTACTTC.

A word on this clone: Distinct nucleotide sequences in the sample also encode this CDR3. The chain employs TRBV6-1 and TRBJ1-5, with no clear D. Trimming took off 1 base at V and 0 bases at J, with 7 bases between the two ends. The CDR3 contains 15 residues. CDR1 and CDR2 (germline): MNHNS, SASEGT. For the CDR3, the DNA is TGTGCCAGCAGTGAAGGATCCTATAGCAATCAGCCCCAGCATTTT. The encoded protein is CASSEGSYSNQPQHF.

The chain combines TRBV5-1 with TRBJ2-7; 10 bases map to TRBD2. J lost 1 base, V lost 0 bases, and 1 base had no gene match. Germline lookup yields CDR1 SGHRS and CDR2 YFSETQ. CDR3 length: 15 residues. The CDR3 region is CASSLELAGSYEQYF. DNA for the CDR3: TGCGCCAGCAGCTTGGAACTAGCGGGATCCTACGAGCAGTACTTC.

This clone came up a few times. V is TRBV7-8 and J is TRBJ2-7; no definite D call. Trimming took 0 bases from V and 2 from J, leaving 8 bases between them. This CDR3 has 14 residues. The germline V gene encodes CDR1 SGHVS and CDR2 FQNEAQ. CDR3 loop: CASSLARTAYEQYF. The CDR3 DNA reads TGTGCCAGCAGCTTAGCCCGGACCGCCTACGAGCAGTACTTC.

This chain connects TRBV7-8 to TRBJ1-3, with 7 positions matching TRBD1. Germline V gene data show CDR1 as SGHVS and CDR2 as FQNEAQ. The V segment lost 3 bases and the J segment 4 bases; nucleotides outside the gene matches: 3. The CDR3 has 14 residues. The CDR3 spells CASSFRGTGNTIYF. The CDR3 DNA sequence: TGTGCCAGCAGCTTCAGGGGGACGGGAAACACCATATATTTT.

The rearrangement links TRBV7-2 to TRBJ2-7; D perhaps matches TRBD1 (6 bases). Per the germline V gene, CDR1 is SGHTA and CDR2 is FQGNSA. The length of the CDR3 is 15 residues. Trimming removed 0 bases from V and 2 bases from J, with 11 bases in between. In nucleotides, the CDR3 is TGTGCCAGCAGCTTAGCCGACAGGTCCACCTACGAGCAGTACTTC. Translated, it gives CASSLADRSTYEQYF.

V and J are TRBV9 and TRBJ2-5; D ambiguous. The CDR3 is 15 amino acids. Trimming removed 4 bases at V and 1 base at J, with 14 bases between. Germline CDR1 and CDR2: SGDLS and YYNGEE. CDR3 protein: CASSTSPRAQETQYF. CDR3 in DNA: TGTGCCAGCAGCACAAGCCCCCGGGCCCAAGAGACCCAGTACTTC.

The rearrangement links TRBV10-3 to TRBJ2-2; D perhaps matches TRBD1 (6 bases). The CDR3 sequence is 13 residues long. Trimming pared 4 bases from V and 5 bases from J, leaving 8 bases between. Germline CDR1 reads ENHRY; CDR2 reads SYGVKD. In DNA, the CDR3 is TGTGCCATCAGTGGAACAGGGACCGGGGAGCTGTTTTTT. It codes for CAISGTGTGELFF.

The genes are TRBV30 and TRBJ2-7; 7 positions match TRBD1. Trimming cost V 1 base and J 13 bases; bases outside gene matches: 7. The CDR3 totals 11 residues. From germline, CDR1 is GTSNPN and CDR2 SVGIG (reference sequence). This CDR3 is CAWSATGTAYF. Here the CDR3 DNA reads TGTGCCTGGAGTGCGACCGGGACAGCCTACTTC.

This chain connects TRBV7-2 to TRBJ2-7; a weak D match, TRBD1 (6 bases). V was shortened by 2 bases and J by 4 bases, with 12 bases between the two germline ends. This CDR3 contains 14 residues. The V gene's germline CDR1 is SGHTA and CDR2 FQGNSA. The CDR3 is CASSLNVGAYEQYF. CDR3 nucleotides: TGTGCCAGCAGCTTAAACGTGGGGGCGTACGAGCAGTACTTC.

This clone occurred a few times. The chain uses TRBV5-4 and TRBJ2-2; the match to TRBD2 covers 14 bases. The trim removed 3 bases at V and 5 bases at J, leaving 3 bases unmatched. The length of the CDR3 is 16 residues. Germline assignment: CDR1 SGHNT and CDR2 YYREEE (reference sequence). CDR3 nucleotide sequence: TGTGCCAGCAGCTCGTGGACTAGCGGGAGGACCGGGGAGCTGTTTTTT. Encoded protein: CASSSWTSGRTGELFF. The full variable domain, with the rest looked up from reference TRBV5-4 and TRBJ2-2, is ETGVTQSPTHLIKTRGQQVTLRCSSQSGHNTVSWYQQALGQGPQFIFQYYREEENGRGNFPPRFSGLQFPNYSSELNVNALELDDSALYLCASSSWTSGRTGELFFGEGSRLTVL.

This chain links TRBV6-7 with TRBJ2-1; 7 bases line up with TRBD1. TRBV6-7 is filed as an ORF, its function uncertain. This CDR3 has 14 amino acids. The J segment lost 0 bases and the V segment lost 6 bases, leaving 2 bases of the junction unmatched. In nucleotides, the CDR3 is TGTGCCAGCAGAAAGGGGGCCTCCTACAATGAGCAGTTCTTC. Amino acids: CASRKGASYNEQFF.

The gene calls are TRBV5-6 and TRBJ1-1; D is uncertain. V lost 0 bases, J lost 2 bases, and 8 bases lay in between. CDR1 and CDR2 from the germline V gene are SGHDT and YYEEEE. CDR3 length equals 14 residues. The CDR3 spells CASSLANANTEAFF. The CDR3 nucleotides read TGTGCCAGCAGCTTGGCCAACGCAAACACTGAAGCTTTCTTT.

This chain joins TRBV5-8 and TRBJ2-1; TRBD2 agrees at 7 bases. This CDR3 contains 15 residues. From germline, CDR1 is SGHTS and CDR2 YDEGEE. J was trimmed by 3 bases and V by 6 bases; bases with no gene match: 9. The CDR3 loop reads CASTSRRESYNEQFF. The CDR3 bases are TGTGCCAGCACTTCCCGGCGGGAGAGCTACAATGAGCAGTTCTTC.

This clone was recorded many times. The chain uses TRBV27 and TRBJ1-1, with D possibly matching TRBD1 (6 bases). V lost 7 bases to trimming and J lost 5 bases, with 14 bases between them. The CDR3 runs 13 residues. Germline lookup yields CDR1 MNHEY and CDR2 SMNVEV (reference sequence). The CDR3 reads CASTPGGATEAFF. DNA for the CDR3: TGTGCCAGCACCCCCGGGGGGGCGACTGAAGCTTTCTTT.

The V and J genes are TRBV28 and TRBJ2-3, with 10 bases that match TRBD1. The ends lost 6 bases at V and 3 bases at J; junction bases unmatched: 6. The CDR3 consists of 15 residues. Germline CDR1 is MDHEN and CDR2 is SYDVKM. CDR3 nucleotide sequence: TGTGCCAGCAGCCCGACAGGGGGCAGGACAGATACGCAGTATTTT. Translation gives CASSPTGGRTDTQYF.

This clone has just a few counts. The chain uses TRBV7-6 and TRBJ1-1, with 10 bases matching TRBD1. With V trimmed by 1 base and J by 4 bases, 9 bases remained unmatched. This CDR3 contains 17 residues. The germline V gene encodes CDR1 SGHVS and CDR2 FNYEAQ. The DNA for the CDR3 is TGTGCCAGCAGCTTAGTGTCGACAGGGGGCCAGGGCACTGAAGCTTTCTTT. It yields the protein CASSLVSTGGQGTEAFF.

The V call is TRBV10-2, the J call TRBJ1-5; possibly TRBD1 for D (6 bases). CDR3 length: 13 amino acids. With 4 bases removed from V and 6 bases from J, the gap between germline ends came to 10 bases. In germline, CDR1 is WSHSY, CDR2 SAAADI. CDR3 sequence reads: CASSGAGVQPQHF. As DNA, the CDR3 is TGCGCCAGCAGTGGCGCAGGGGTTCAGCCCCAGCATTTT.

This clone has only a few counts. The chain has TRBV14 and TRBJ2-1, with 9 positions matching TRBD2. CDR1 and CDR2 from the germline V gene are SGHDN and FVKESK. The CDR3 runs 16 residues. V shed 4 bases, J shed 2 bases, and the junction held 6 bases outside the gene matches. In DNA, the CDR3 is TGTGCCAGCAGCCTAGGACTAGCGAGCGCCTACAATGAGCAGTTCTTC. Residues: CASSLGLASAYNEQFF.

The rearrangement links TRBV28 to TRBJ2-7; TRBD2 matches 8 bases. CDR1 is MDHEN, CDR2 SYDVKM, per germline. The V segment lost 6 bases and the J segment 7 bases; nucleotides outside the gene matches: 17. The length of the CDR3 is 16 residues. CDR3 sequence reads: CASSRTSKLLLGEQYF. Here the CDR3 DNA reads TGTGCCAGCAGCCGGACTAGCAAACTACTCCTGGGTGAGCAGTACTTC.

The chain carries TRBV18 and TRBJ2-5; 8 positions match TRBD1. The germline V gene has CDR1 KGHSH and CDR2 LQKENI. CDR3 length: 14 amino acids. Trimming cost V 2 bases and J 5 bases; bases outside gene matches: 4. The DNA of the CDR3 is TGTGCCAGCTCACCAGGGGACAGGCGGGAGACCCAGTACTTC. Protein product: CASSPGDRRETQYF.

The V call is TRBV5-6, the J call TRBJ1-1, with D possibly matching TRBD1 (6 bases). Trimming stripped 3 bases from V and 1 base from J, with 13 bases between. The CDR3 has 15 amino acids. From germline, CDR1 is SGHDT and CDR2 YYEEEE. DNA of the CDR3: TGTGCCAGCAGCTATAGGGGGGGACGGAACACTGAAGCTTTCTTT. Amino acids: CASSYRGGRNTEAFF. Using reference TRBV5-6 and TRBJ1-1 for the parts outside the CDR3, the full variable domain is DAGVTQSPTHLIKTRGQQVTLRCSPKSGHDTVSWYQQALGQGPQFIFQYYEEEERQRGNFPDRFSGHQFPNYSSELNVNALLLGDSALYLCASSYRGGRNTEAFFGQGTRLTVV.

This clone was picked up one time. The V gene is TRBV10-3, the J gene TRBJ1-2, with unresolved D. The CDR3 runs to 13 residues. Trimming shortened V by 6 bases and J by 0 bases, and 8 bases separated the two germline ends. The germline CDR1 and CDR2 sequences are ENHRY and SYGVKD. CDR3 protein: CAIRDTANYGYTF. The CDR3, as DNA: TGTGCCATCAGAGACACCGCTAACTATGGCTACACCTTC.

The chain is built from TRBV20-1 and TRBJ1-2; D remains unclear. The CDR3 sequence is 11 residues long. CDR1 DFQATT and CDR2 SNEGSKA come from the germline V gene (reference sequence). Trimming left V 0 bases short and J 10 bases short, with 9 bases between. The CDR3 nucleotides are TGCAGTGCTAGAGACCCCCCAGTCTACACCTTC. Translated, it gives CSARDPPVYTF.

The rearrangement uses TRBV5-4 and TRBJ2-1, with 7 bases aligning to TRBD2. Germline V lookup: CDR1 SGHNT, CDR2 YYREEE (reference sequence). Losses at the gene ends were 1 base for V and 4 bases for J; bases not matched to a gene: 8. CDR3 size: 16 residues. The CDR3 loop reads CASSLTVNSGYNEQFF. The CDR3 DNA sequence: TGTGCCAGCAGCTTGACGGTGAATAGCGGGTACAATGAGCAGTTCTTC.

In DNA form, the CDR3 reads TGTGCCAGCAGGTTTGGGGTCGGCGCCTATGGCTACACCTTC. Amino acids: CASRFGVGAYGYTF. The chain has TRBV5-5 and TRBJ1-2, with D unclear. The V gene lost 5 bases and the J gene lost 4 bases, with 15 bases spanning the gap. The CDR3 is 14 residues long. Germline V gene data show CDR1 as SGHKS and CDR2 as YYEKEE (reference sequence).

The rearrangement uses TRBV6-6 and TRBJ2-1, with 11 bases matching TRBD2. There are 15 residues in the CDR3. Trimming cost V 10 bases and J 5 bases; bases outside gene matches: 10. Germline V gives CDR1 MNHNY, CDR2 SVGAGI (reference sequence). CDR3 amino acids: CATKTPSGGNNEQFF. DNA of the CDR3: TGTGCCACCAAAACGCCTAGCGGGGGGAACAATGAGCAGTTCTTC.

The chain uses TRBV5-5 and TRBJ2-5, with D possibly TRBD2 on 6 matching bases. V was shortened by 1 base and J by 1 base, with 11 bases between the two germline ends. This CDR3 has 15 amino acids. Per the germline V gene, CDR1 is SGHKS and CDR2 is YYEKEE (reference sequence). CDR3 residues: CASSLSGRLQETQYF. CDR3 sequence (DNA): TGTGCCAGCAGCTTGAGCGGGCGGCTCCAAGAGACCCAGTACTTC.